This T cell receptor beta chain was captured by sequencing in a study of technical replicates of blood from a handful of donors. This table comes from immunoSEQ multiplex PCR, and its TCRdb copy is limited to in-frame clones, with some not included. The sample lists some 70,000 clones; 95% to 98% were seen once. The sequenced sample consisted of T cells isolated from PBMCs. This TCR came from a human donor in good health.

The CDR3 DNA follows: TGCGCCAGCAGCTTTACAGCAGACCAAGAGACCCAGTACTTC. Amino acids: CASSFTADQETQYF. The chain is built from TRBV5-1 and TRBJ2-5; unclear D gene. The CDR3 is 14 residues long. V lost 2 bases and J 0 bases, leaving 8 bases between the germline ends. Germline CDR1 is SGHRS and CDR2 is YFSETQ.